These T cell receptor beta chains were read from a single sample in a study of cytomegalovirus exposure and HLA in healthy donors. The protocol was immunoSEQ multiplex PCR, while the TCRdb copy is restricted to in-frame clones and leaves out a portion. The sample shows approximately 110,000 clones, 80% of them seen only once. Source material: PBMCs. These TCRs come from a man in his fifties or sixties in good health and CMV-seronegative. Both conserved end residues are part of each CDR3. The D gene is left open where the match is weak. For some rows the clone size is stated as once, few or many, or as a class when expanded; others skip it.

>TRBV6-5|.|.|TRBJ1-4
CASRSLHEKLFF
TGTGCCAGCCGGTCGTTGCACGAAAAACTGTTTTTT
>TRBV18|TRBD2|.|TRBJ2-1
CASSPRGRAGGDNEQFF
TGTGCCAGCTCACCCCGCGGGCGAGCGGGAGGTGACAATGAGCAGTTCTTC
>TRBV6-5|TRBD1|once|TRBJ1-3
CASSQGDTIYF
TGTGCCAGCAGCCAGGGGGACACCATATATTTT
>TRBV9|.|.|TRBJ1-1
CASSEIENTEAFF
TGTGCCAGCAGCGAGATAGAGAACACTGAAGCTTTCTTT
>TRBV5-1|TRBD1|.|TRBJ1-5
CASSFRTGDQPQHF
TGCGCCAGCAGCTTCCGGACAGGGGACCAGCCCCAGCATTTT
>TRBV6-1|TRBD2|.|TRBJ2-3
CASSGGLLAGVDTQYF
TGTGCCAGCAGTGGAGGTTTACTAGCGGGAGTGGATACGCAGTATTTT
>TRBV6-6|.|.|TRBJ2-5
CASSWRQETQYF
TGTGCCAGCAGTTGGCGGCAAGAGACCCAGTACTTC
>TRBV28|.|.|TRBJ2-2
CASSLTPTNTGELFF
TGTGCCAGCAGTTTGACACCGACGAACACCGGGGAGCTGTTTTTT
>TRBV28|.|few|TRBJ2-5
CASSFPGGETQYF
TGTGCCAGCAGTTTCCCAGGGGGGGAGACCCAGTACTTC
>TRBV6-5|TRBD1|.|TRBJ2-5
CASRDRGLETQYF
TGTGCCAGCAGGGACAGGGGTTTAGAGACCCAGTACTTC
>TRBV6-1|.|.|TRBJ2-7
CASEDLNEQYF
TGTGCCAGCGAAGACTTAAACGAGCAGTACTTC
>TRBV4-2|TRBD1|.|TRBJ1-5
CASSQEWFPPGGADQPQHF
TGTGCCAGCAGCCAAGAGTGGTTCCCCCCAGGGGGAGCAGATCAGCCCCAGCATTTT
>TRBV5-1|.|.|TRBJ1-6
CASTLTRGGSPLHF
TGCGCCAGCACCCTGACAAGGGGGGGATCACCCCTCCACTTT
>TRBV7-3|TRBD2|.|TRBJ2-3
CASSSGLAGTTDTQYF
TGTGCCAGCAGCTCGGGACTAGCGGGGACCACAGATACGCAGTATTTT
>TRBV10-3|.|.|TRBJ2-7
CAIGSSYEQYF
TGTGCCATCGGGAGTTCCTACGAGCAGTACTTC
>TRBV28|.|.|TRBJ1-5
CASSPTGLRNQPQHF
TGTGCCAGCAGTCCAACAGGGTTACGCAATCAGCCCCAGCATTTT